The present T cell receptor (beta chain) was sequenced within a study of blood T cell repertoires in COVID-19. The overall study: PBMCs, B-cell-depleted T cells, or T cells provided the cDNA or gDNA that made up the material.

From germline, CDR1 is SGHRS and CDR2 YFSETQ. After removal of 2 bases from V and 8 bases from J, the junction contained 12 bases not matched to a gene. The CDR3 has 16 amino acids. Generated by immunoSEQ multiplex PCR, the TCRdb table keeps only in-frame clones and is missing some. The sample consists of about 300,000 clones, 65% to 90% of them appearing once. Ages ranged from roughly 18 to 100 years, with residence in around 24 US areas. Each participant's cohort was designated according to participant-reported clinical history. This TCR was recovered from a man aged 25 to 40 who had recovered from COVID-19. Sequenced material: PBMCs or T cells enriched from blood (not recorded which). This chain joins TRBV5-1 and TRBJ1-4; 7 positions match TRBD1. The CDR3 DNA reads as TGCGCCAGCAGCTTAGGACAGGCCCGCGGGGTCGAAAAACTGTTTTTT. It translates to CASSLGQARGVEKLFF.